The 11 T cell receptor beta chains below come from one sample, sequenced in a study of sequential checkpoint blockade in melanoma. Sequenced by immunoSEQ multiplex PCR; TCRdb stores in-frame clones only, minus some. The table records thousands of clones, around 30% of them present only once. Regarding treatment: randomized to nivolumab then ipilimumab (arm A) or the reverse (arm B). Material: tumor tissue (inferred from file names), obtained from a patient given nivolumab and ipilimumab in sequence. The source of these receptors is a human donor with melanoma.

This chain links TRBV18 with TRBJ1-2; no firm D call. Deletions cut 4 bases from V and 3 bases from J, with 12 bases between. The CDR3 is made up of 14 amino acids. Germline CDR1 KGHSH, CDR2 LQKENI. The CDR3 protein is CASSLTDGDYGYTF. In DNA form, the CDR3 reads TGTGCCAGCTCACTAACGGACGGGGACTATGGCTACACCTTC.

This clone has only a few counts. The V and J genes are TRBV11-3 and TRBJ1-1; D is possibly TRBD1 (5 bases). V was shortened by 5 bases and J by 1 base, with 17 bases between the two germline ends. Germline CDR1 and CDR2: SGHNT and YENEEA. This CDR3 comprises 16 residues. CDR3 in DNA: TGTGCCAGCAGCCCCCTCATGGGTGGGGGGAACACTGAAGCTTTCTTT. As protein: CASSPLMGGGNTEAFF.

There are a few counts of this clone. V usage is TRBV25-1 and J usage is TRBJ2-7; the match to TRBD2 covers 7 bases. The CDR3 spans 13 residues. With 4 bases clipped from V and 5 bases from J, the junction kept 5 bases outside the gene matches. Germline values: CDR1 MGHDK, CDR2 SYGVNS. In DNA, the CDR3 is TGTGCCAGCAGTGGCGGGGGAAGGCACGAGCAGTACTTC. This codes for CASSGGGRHEQYF.

This clone was found a few times. The chain couples TRBV13 to TRBJ2-7, with D perhaps assigned TRBD1 or TRBD2 (5 bases each). Germline CDR1 is PRHDT and CDR2 is FYEKMQ (reference sequence). The length of the CDR3 is 15 residues. Deletions cut 1 base from V and 2 bases from J, with 12 bases between. CDR3 amino acids: CASSLARGSPYEQYF. CDR3 DNA: TGTGCCAGCAGCTTAGCGAGGGGATCCCCCTACGAGCAGTACTTC.

This clone appeared many times. The chain has TRBV2 and TRBJ1-2; D is undetermined. The CDR3 has 13 residues. The V end lost 5 bases, the J end lost 2 bases, and 9 bases lay between the germline ends. Germline CDR1 reads SNHLY; CDR2 reads FYNNEI. DNA for the CDR3: TGTGCCAGCAGTCAACAAGTGAACTATGGCTACACCTTC. Protein product: CASSQQVNYGYTF.

This chain joins TRBV6-8 and TRBJ2-7; D is uncertain. The V gene's germline CDR1 is MNHGY and CDR2 SAAAGT. The V end lost 2 bases, the J end lost 6 bases, and 17 bases lay between the germline ends. This CDR3 comprises 15 residues. This CDR3 is CASSYPGTPPGEQYF. For the CDR3, the DNA is TGTGCCAGCAGTTACCCGGGCACCCCTCCCGGCGAGCAGTACTTC.

The CDR3 nucleotides read TGCAGCGTTGATGGGGAGACGGTCAAGTATGGCTACACCTTC. This translates into CSVDGETVKYGYTF. This chain links TRBV29-1 with TRBJ1-2; no definite D call. This CDR3 spans 14 amino acids. Deletions cut 3 bases from V and 5 bases from J, with 16 bases between. Germline-derived CDR1 and CDR2 are SQVTM and ANQGSEA.

The chain is built from TRBV6-8 and TRBJ1-4, with D possibly being TRBD1 (6 bases). V was trimmed by 5 bases and J by 3 bases, leaving 13 bases between them. The germline CDR1 and CDR2 sequences are MNHGY and SAAAGT. The CDR3 is made up of 15 amino acids. CDR3: CASSLGGAANEKLFF. In nucleotides, the CDR3 is TGTGCCAGCAGTCTGGGGGGCGCTGCTAATGAAAAACTGTTTTTT.

The gene calls are TRBV18 and TRBJ2-5; 7 bases fit TRBD1. V lost 0 bases to trimming and J lost 4 bases; unmatched junction nucleotides: 5. CDR3 size: 15 residues. Germline V gene sequence: CDR1 KGHSH, CDR2 LQKENI. This CDR3 reads CASSPPERQGETQYF. CDR3 nucleotide sequence: TGTGCCAGCTCACCACCGGAGAGACAGGGAGAGACCCAGTACTTC.

The CDR3 sequence: CASRSTGAETQYF. For the CDR3, the DNA is TGTGCCAGTAGATCGACAGGGGCCGAGACCCAGTACTTC. V and J are TRBV19 and TRBJ2-5; 8 nucleotides line up with TRBD1. CDR3 length: 13 amino acids. The V gene end was trimmed by 6 bases and the J gene end by 5 bases; junction bases not matched to a gene: 5. Germline V gives CDR1 LNHDA, CDR2 SQIVND (reference sequence).

This clone has more than one count but fewer than ten. The rearrangement links TRBV7-6 to TRBJ2-3; the D gene is possibly TRBD1 (5 bases). The germline gives CDR1 SGHVS, CDR2 FNYEAQ. The CDR3 loop spans 16 amino acids. The germline V and J ends were trimmed by 5 bases and 6 bases, with 21 bases remaining between them. The CDR3 nucleotides read TGTGCCAGCAGCCCCGCTCCCGCCAATAGGGGCGATACGCAGTATTTT. It codes for CASSPAPANRGDTQYF. Using reference TRBV7-6 and TRBJ2-3 for the parts outside the CDR3, the full variable domain is GAGVSQSPRYKVTKRGQDVALRCDPISGHVSLYWYRQALGQGPEFLTYFNYEAQQDKSGLPNDRFSAERPEGSISTLTIQRTEQRDSAMYRCASSPAPANRGDTQYFGPGTRLTVL.